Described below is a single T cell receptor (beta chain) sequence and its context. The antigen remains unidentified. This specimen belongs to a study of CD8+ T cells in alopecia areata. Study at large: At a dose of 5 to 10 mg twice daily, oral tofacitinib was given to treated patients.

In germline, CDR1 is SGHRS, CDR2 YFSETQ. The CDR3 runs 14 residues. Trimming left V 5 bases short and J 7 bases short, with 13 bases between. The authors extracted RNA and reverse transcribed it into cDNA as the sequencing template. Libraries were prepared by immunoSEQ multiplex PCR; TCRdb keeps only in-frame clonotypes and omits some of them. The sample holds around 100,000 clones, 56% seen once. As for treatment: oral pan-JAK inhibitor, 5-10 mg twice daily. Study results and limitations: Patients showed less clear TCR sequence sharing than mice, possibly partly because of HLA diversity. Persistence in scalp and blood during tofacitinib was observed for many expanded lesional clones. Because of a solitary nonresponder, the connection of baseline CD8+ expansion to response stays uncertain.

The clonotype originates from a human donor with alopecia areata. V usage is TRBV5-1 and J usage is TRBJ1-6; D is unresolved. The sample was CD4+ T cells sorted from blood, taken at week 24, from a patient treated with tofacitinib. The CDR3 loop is CASSSVGGNSPLHF. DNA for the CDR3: TGCGCCAGCAGTTCGGTCGGCGGGAATTCACCCCTCCACTTT.